This TCR beta chain was retrieved from a study of T cell changes during pregnancy in multiple sclerosis. Sequenced by immunoSEQ multiplex PCR; TCRdb stores in-frame clones only, minus some. The sample shows under 100,000 clones, less than 95% of them seen only once. Trimming took 6 bases from V and 0 from J, leaving 9 bases between them. The CDR3 consists of 14 residues. Germline CDR1 is SEHNR and CDR2 is FQNEAQ (reference sequence). This clone has only one observation. The clonotype originates from a female donor with multiple sclerosis, enrolled in a pregnancy study. The chain links TRBV7-9 to TRBJ1-3; D is possibly TRBD1 (5 bases). Sequenced material: peripheral blood, taken in the third trimester of pregnancy. This chain's CDR3 is CASRATASGNTIYF. The CDR3 DNA is TGTGCCAGCAGGGCGACAGCCTCTGGAAACACCATATATTTT.